Below, one T cell receptor beta chain is given with its context. The antigen is undetermined. The junction departs from the called germline gene at one end, perhaps through a read error. The CDR3 sequence is 14 residues long. Germline CDR1 reads SNHLY; CDR2 reads FYNNEI. This record comes from a study of molecular identifiers for immune sequencing clone quantification. Study summary: Sequencing covered four of five parts into which replicate RNA from about 20,000 or 100,000 naive CD8 cells was split.

Study-wide results and limits: Clone sizes that are highly expanded could be underestimated when identical TCR molecules share a barcode.

Bulk TCR libraries were made with methods that had been previously described and with listed TCR primers. Each CDR3 protein is one row after TCRdb ran MiXCR on the PCR reads. The data hold approximately 590,000 distinct CDR3 sequences, with about 25% observed a single time. This rearrangement joins TRBV2 to TRBJ2-1; D is uncertain. The TCR sequence derives from a human donor in good health. Some libraries in this study had Jurkat cell RNA spiked in. The sample comprised naive CD8+ T cells from blood, with Jurkat cell RNA spiked in. Stated subset: FACS-sorted CD8+CD4-CCR7+CD45RA+ naive T cells. The CDR3, as DNA: TGTGCCAGCAGTGAAGCAAAAGGCTACCATGAGCAGTTCTTC. Its translation: CASSEAKGYHEQFF.